This T cell receptor (beta chain) was sequenced for a study of blood T cell repertoires in COVID-19. This clone was seen more than once but under ten times. Sequenced by immunoSEQ multiplex PCR; TCRdb stores in-frame clones only, minus some. The sample carries about 130,000 clones, approximately 74% recorded once. With V trimmed by 5 bases and J by 7 bases, 8 bases remained unmatched. This CDR3 contains 14 residues. Germline V gene data show CDR1 as LGHNA and CDR2 as YSLEER. Sequenced material: peripheral blood. The chain is built from TRBV4-3 and TRBJ2-1; 7 bases map to TRBD1. This sequence was found in a man older than 75 with COVID-19, enrolled during active disease. CDR3 coding DNA: TGCGCCAGCAGCTTAAACGTGGACAGGAATGAGCAGTTCTTC. Translation: CASSLNVDRNEQFF.